Listed here are 16 T cell receptor beta chains from one sample, sequenced in a study of blood T cell repertoires in COVID-19. Using immunoSEQ multiplex PCR, the repertoire was profiled, and TCRdb retains in-frame clones only, with some absent. The sample lists around 200,000 clones, approximately 83% seen once, with 4% to 5.5% in the top ten. Material: peripheral blood. The receptors stem from a man aged 50-59 years with active or convalescent COVID-19.

J is TRBJ1-2 and V is TRBV4-1; tentative D call: TRBD1 (5 bases). The V end lost 4 bases, the J end lost 4 bases, and 19 bases lay between the germline ends. The CDR3 has 16 residues. In germline, CDR1 is MGHRA, CDR2 YSYEKL. The CDR3 loop is CASSPVTGERVYGYTF. CDR3 nucleotide sequence: TGCGCCAGCAGCCCGGTCACGGGGGAGAGAGTCTATGGCTACACCTTC.

The count of this clone is one. DNA of the CDR3: TGTGCCAGCAGCCGGGACAGGGGGCGGGATGGCTACACCTTC. The encoded protein is CASSRDRGRDGYTF. This chain joins TRBV6-5 and TRBJ1-2; the match to TRBD1 covers 12 bases. Losses at the gene ends were 6 bases for V and 6 bases for J; bases not matched to a gene: 5. Germline values: CDR1 MNHEY, CDR2 SVGAGI. The CDR3 totals 14 residues.

This clone has a handful of counts. CDR3 amino acids: CASSAPLAGGQDTQYF. CDR3 nucleotides: TGTGCCAGCAGCGCCCCTCTAGCGGGGGGGCAAGATACGCAGTATTTT. The chain has TRBV9 and TRBJ2-3, with 12 nucleotides matching TRBD2. The CDR3 length is 16 residues. J was trimmed by 5 bases and V by 3 bases; bases with no gene match: 7. The germline V gene encodes CDR1 SGDLS and CDR2 YYNGEE.

The rearrangement uses TRBV7-9 and TRBJ1-6; D remains unclear. V lost 8 bases to trimming and J lost 0 bases, with 8 bases between them. The CDR3 totals 14 residues. Germline assignment: CDR1 SEHNR and CDR2 FQNEAQ (reference sequence). The DNA for the CDR3 is TGTGCCAGCGCACAGAGCTCCTATAATTCACCCCTCCACTTT. As protein: CASAQSSYNSPLHF.

This chain uses TRBV6-5 with TRBJ1-4, with D uncertain. The germline gives CDR1 MNHEY, CDR2 SVGAGI. Trimming took 0 bases from V and 0 from J, leaving 8 bases between them. CDR3 size: 16 residues. The CDR3 nucleotides read TGTGCCAGCAGTTACTCCCAGATTGCAACTAATGAAAAACTGTTTTTT. Protein sequence: CASSYSQIATNEKLFF.

The CDR3 DNA is TGCGCCAGCAGCTTGACTAGCGGGGTAAACAATGAGCAGTTCTTC. Translation gives CASSLTSGVNNEQFF. The chain carries TRBV5-1 and TRBJ2-1; 10 bases fit TRBD2. V shed 1 base, J shed 5 bases, and the junction held 3 bases outside the gene matches. The CDR3 contains 15 residues. Germline CDR1 reads SGHRS; CDR2 reads YFSETQ.

The V gene is TRBV7-9, the J gene TRBJ2-3, with D tentatively TRBD2 (6 bases). The CDR3 contains 16 residues. Trimming cost V 5 bases and J 3 bases, with 18 bases left between them. CDR1 is SEHNR, CDR2 FQNEAQ, per germline (reference sequence). CDR3 protein: CASSPRSWRGTDTQYF. The CDR3 nucleotides are TGTGCCAGCAGCCCCCGTTCTTGGAGGGGTACAGATACGCAGTATTTT.

In this sample, this clone turned up once. The gene calls are TRBV10-2 and TRBJ1-5; D remains unclear. V lost 4 bases and J lost 7, with 14 bases in between. CDR1 and CDR2 (germline): WSHSY, SAAADI. The CDR3 runs to 14 residues. The chain's CDR3 is CASSVTGREQPQHF. DNA for the CDR3: TGCGCCAGCAGTGTTACGGGTCGTGAACAGCCCCAGCATTTT.

The V and J genes are TRBV7-6 and TRBJ1-1; TRBD1 agrees at 7 bases. This CDR3 has 14 residues. Germline lookup yields CDR1 SGHVS and CDR2 FNYEAQ. Unmatched junction bases numbered 1, after V lost 0 bases and J lost 3 bases. CDR3 coding DNA: TGTGCCAGCAGCTTAGCACAGGGGTACACTGAAGCTTTCTTT. As protein: CASSLAQGYTEAFF.

The chain joins TRBV11-2 to TRBJ1-2; TRBD1 matches 7 bases. The germline V gene encodes CDR1 SGHAT and CDR2 FQNNGV. The V gene end was trimmed by 4 bases and the J gene end by 0 bases; junction bases not matched to a gene: 14. This CDR3 has 18 amino acids. In nucleotides, the CDR3 is TGTGCCAGCAGCTCGACGGTGGGACAGTTAGAGGCTAACTATGGCTACACCTTC. The encoded protein is CASSSTVGQLEANYGYTF.

The gene calls are TRBV9 and TRBJ1-1; D gene unclear. V was clipped by 0 bases and J by 2 bases, with 8 bases between them. Germline assignment: CDR1 SGDLS and CDR2 YYNGEE. This CDR3 contains 14 residues. Here the CDR3 DNA reads TGTGCCAGCAGCGTAGGTTCAGATAACACTGAAGCTTTCTTT. Its protein is CASSVGSDNTEAFF. The variable domain in full, with the rest retrieved from reference TRBV9 and TRBJ1-1, is DSGVTQTPKHLITATGQRVTLRCSPRSGDLSVYWYQQSLDQGLQFLIQYYNGEERAKGNILERFSAQQFPDLHSELNLSSLELGDSALYFCASSVGSDNTEAFFGQGTRLTVV.

V is TRBV4-2 and J is TRBJ2-3; TRBD2 agrees at 14 bases. CDR3 length equals 17 residues. Trimming cost V 3 bases and J 5 bases; bases outside gene matches: 7. CDR1 and CDR2 (germline): LGHNA, YNFKEQ. CDR3 sequence (DNA): TGTGCCAGCAGCCATAGACTAGCGGGGGGGCAGGTAGATACGCAGTATTTT. This sequence encodes CASSHRLAGGQVDTQYF.

The chain has TRBV6-5 and TRBJ1-4; TRBD1 aligns across 8 bases. The CDR3 runs to 15 residues. In germline, CDR1 is MNHEY, CDR2 SVGAGI. The V segment lost 6 bases and the J segment 2 bases; nucleotides outside the gene matches: 5. The CDR3 DNA is TGTGCCAGCAGAGATCAGGGGGCGACTAATGAAAAACTGTTTTTT. Translating it yields CASRDQGATNEKLFF.

Only a few counts were recorded for this clone. V and J are TRBV7-3 and TRBJ1-6; D not certain. V was pared by 3 bases and J by 8 bases, with 17 bases between. The V gene's germline CDR1 is SGHTA and CDR2 FQGTGA. CDR3 length: 16 residues. CDR3 sequence: CASSLGRGGRDSPLHF. The CDR3 DNA reads as TGTGCCAGCAGCTTGGGAAGAGGAGGGAGGGATTCACCCCTCCACTTT. Full variable domain (missing parts from reference TRBV7-3 and TRBJ1-6): GAGVSQTPSNKVTEKGKYVELRCDPISGHTALYWYRQSLGQGPEFLIYFQGTGAADDSGLPNDRFFAVRPEGSVSTLKIQRTERGDSAVYLCASSLGRGGRDSPLHFGNGTRLTVT.

The V and J genes are TRBV6-5 and TRBJ1-2; perhaps TRBD1 as D (6 bases). V was trimmed by 0 bases and J by 2 bases, leaving 13 bases between them. The V gene's germline CDR1 is MNHEY and CDR2 SVGAGI. The CDR3 is 16 residues long. The CDR3 coding sequence is TGTGCCAGCAGTTACTCATTGGACAGCCCGAACTATGGCTACACCTTC. Encoded protein: CASSYSLDSPNYGYTF.

V usage is TRBV4-2 and J usage is TRBJ1-2; D remains ambiguous. The CDR3 sequence is 16 residues long. The V end lost 0 bases, the J end lost 8 bases, and 19 bases lay between the germline ends. The germline V gene has CDR1 LGHNA and CDR2 YNFKEQ. The CDR3 loop reads CASSQDPRVGLGGYTF. CDR3 in DNA: TGTGCCAGCAGCCAAGATCCGCGGGTGGGCCTGGGAGGCTACACCTTC.